This TCR beta chain was identified in a study of regulatory T cells in long-lasting Graves disease. Study-wide background: In persistent Graves' disease, antithyroid drugs had been taken for over 5 years and TSH receptor antibodies stayed positive. Study-level findings and limits: Persistent cases of Graves' showed reduced TCR diversity relative to newly diagnosed patients. New patients shared 750 to 1,000 public clonotypes, fewer than the approximately 2,500 shared by persistent patients.

A few counts support this clonotype. Antigen: not known. Noted time point: persistent/refractory GD, antithyroid drugs over 5 years with positive TRAb. The TCR library used RNA extracted from PBMCs. All patients originated from an endocrinology department located in Xi'an, China. Investigators prepared the TCR beta libraries by applying iRepertoire HTBI primers and Arm-PCR of CDR3 regions. TCRdb used MiXCR to reprocess the multiplex PCR reads, holding one entry per CDR3 protein. The repertoire includes fewer than 450,000 distinct CDR3 sequences, roughly 20% of them detected once, and 20% to 25% sits in the top ten. V lost 7 bases to trimming and J lost 2 bases, with 14 bases between them. CDR3 length: 14 residues. Germline lookup yields CDR1 MNHNS and CDR2 SASEGT.

This clonotype originated in a female donor with Graves disease. The sample was peripheral blood mononuclear cells (PBMCs), taken when the disease was refractory, from a patient treated with antithyroid drugs. The genes are TRBV6-1 and TRBJ1-1, with a weak D call TRBD1 (6 bases). The CDR3 sequence: CASTKQGQNTEAFF. The CDR3 region has the DNA TGTGCCAGCACCAAACAGGGTCAAAACACTGAAGCTTTCTTT.